The 29 T cell receptor beta chains given below trace back to one sample, sequenced in a study of OX40 agonist ivuxolimab in advanced cancers. Method: immunoSEQ multiplex PCR; TCRdb's copy keeps in-frame clones and lacks some. The sample includes about 110,000 clones, approximately 90% of them seen just once. This sample comprised CD4+ or CD8+ T cells sorted from blood, obtained in a trial of the OX40 agonist ivuxolimab. The source is an adult with an advanced solid tumor such as melanoma, head and neck, liver or kidney cancer.

J is TRBJ2-1 and V is TRBV9, with D possibly matching TRBD1 (6 bases). Germline CDR1 SGDLS, CDR2 YYNGEE. Between the trimmed V and J ends, which lost 4 bases and 6 bases, there was a span of 17 bases. This CDR3 has 15 residues. CDR3 DNA sequence: TGTGCCAGCAGCAACCAGGGGTTGGGGATCAATGAGCAGTTCTTC. Translated: CASSNQGLGINEQFF.

The chain recombines TRBV9 with TRBJ2-7, with TRBD2 matching 12 bases. CDR1 and CDR2 (germline): SGDLS, YYNGEE. J lost 4 bases, V lost 2 bases, and 7 bases had no gene match. This CDR3 has 16 amino acids. The chain's CDR3 is CASSVRASGGAYEQYF. CDR3 bases: TGTGCCAGCAGCGTGAGAGCTAGCGGGGGGGCATACGAGCAGTACTTC.

V and J are TRBV9 and TRBJ2-3; 10 nucleotides agree with TRBD2. Losses at the gene ends were 0 bases for V and 4 bases for J; bases not matched to a gene: 5. Germline CDR1 reads SGDLS; CDR2 reads YYNGEE. The CDR3 extends over 16 amino acids. The CDR3, as DNA: TGTGCCAGCAGCGTAGCCACTAGCGGGACGTCAGATACGCAGTATTTT. Translating it yields CASSVATSGTSDTQYF.

V gene TRBV9 combines with J gene TRBJ2-1, with TRBD2 matching over 9 bases. The CDR3 is 18 residues long. V gave up 4 bases and J gave up 5 bases; unmatched junction bases: 16. Germline CDR1 SGDLS, CDR2 YYNGEE. The chain's CDR3 is CASSPRGLGTSRNNEQFF. In DNA, the CDR3 is TGTGCCAGCAGCCCTCGGGGGCTTGGGACTAGCAGAAACAATGAGCAGTTCTTC.

In DNA, the CDR3 is TGTGCCAGCAGCTTAGCGGGGGCAGGGGGTTTTGGCTACACCTTC. Translated, it gives CASSLAGAGGFGYTF. The chain couples TRBV7-8 to TRBJ1-2, with 7 bases identical to TRBD1. Looked up from germline, CDR1 is SGHVS and CDR2 is FQNEAQ. Losses at the gene ends were 0 bases for V and 7 bases for J; bases not matched to a gene: 8. The CDR3 length is 15 residues.

The genes are TRBV16 and TRBJ2-1; D is undetermined. The CDR3 runs to 13 residues. V was shortened by 4 bases and J by 5 bases, with 9 bases between the two germline ends. Germline CDR1 KGHSY, CDR2 FQNENV. This chain's CDR3 is CASSLGTNNEQFF. The CDR3 nucleotides are TGTGCCAGCAGCCTCGGAACCAACAATGAGCAGTTCTTC.

This chain links TRBV7-9 with TRBJ2-5, with D unclear. The V and J ends lost 5 bases and 0 bases respectively, with 4 bases between them. Germline V CDR1 and CDR2: SEHNR, FQNEAQ (reference sequence). CDR3 size: 12 residues. CDR3 sequence (DNA): TGTGCCAGCAGCGCGTACCAAGAGACCCAGTACTTC. Translating gives CASSAYQETQYF.

This clone was picked up one time. The rearrangement joins TRBV12-5 to TRBJ1-4; weak D call: TRBD1 (5 bases). Trimming pared 1 base from V and 3 bases from J, leaving 24 bases between. Germline values: CDR1 LGHNT, CDR2 FRNRAP. The CDR3 totals 20 residues. The CDR3 bases are TGTGCTAGTGGTTTGGATACTCGGGGACTCATCTTAGGGTCTAATGAAAAACTGTTTTTT. It is translated as CASGLDTRGLILGSNEKLFF.

The V gene is TRBV28, the J gene TRBJ2-7, with 8 bases matching TRBD2. Per the germline V gene, CDR1 is MDHEN and CDR2 is SYDVKM. This CDR3 has 15 residues. Germline trimming cut 8 bases from V and 5 bases from J; bases unmatched to any gene: 14. The CDR3 reads CASYPGLGGLHEQYF. As DNA, the CDR3 is TGTGCCAGCTACCCGGGACTAGGGGGTTTGCACGAGCAGTACTTC.

The chain carries TRBV5-1 and TRBJ2-2, with 9 nucleotides matching TRBD2. The germline V gene has CDR1 SGHRS and CDR2 YFSETQ. The CDR3 loop spans 17 amino acids. V was pared by 2 bases and J by 1 base, with 6 bases of the junction left unmatched. CDR3 DNA: TGCGCCAGCAGCTTAAATAGCGGGAGCTTGAACACCGGGGAGCTGTTTTTT. As protein: CASSLNSGSLNTGELFF.

This clone was observed a few times. The chain is built from TRBV5-6 and TRBJ1-1; no firm D call. Between the trimmed V and J ends, which lost 0 bases and 7 bases, there was a span of 7 bases. The CDR3 sequence is 12 residues long. Germline values: CDR1 SGHDT, CDR2 YYEEEE. The chain's CDR3 is CASSLGLGEAFF. The DNA of the CDR3 is TGTGCCAGCAGCTTGGGTCTCGGTGAAGCTTTCTTT.

CDR3 nucleotides: TGTGCCAGCAGTTACCCGACTAGCGGGGGCGGAGAGACCCAGTACTTC. It yields the protein CASSYPTSGGGETQYF. This chain connects TRBV6-5 to TRBJ2-5, with 12 bases that match TRBD2. Germline CDR1 MNHEY, CDR2 SVGAGI. The CDR3 runs to 16 residues. V shed 2 bases, J shed 4 bases, and the junction held 5 bases outside the gene matches.

The V and J genes are TRBV5-1 and TRBJ2-3; D gene unclear. CDR1 SGHRS and CDR2 YFSETQ come from the germline V gene. The CDR3 is made up of 9 amino acids. Trimming took 10 bases from V and 7 from J, leaving 7 bases between them. The CDR3 nucleotides are TGCGCCCGGACGCATACGCAGTATTTT. It specifies CARTHTQYF.

The CDR3: CASSLVGQGRSPLHF. The CDR3, as DNA: TGCGCCAGCAGCTTGGTAGGACAGGGGAGATCACCCCTCCACTTT. This rearrangement joins TRBV5-1 to TRBJ1-6; 9 bases are a match to TRBD1. J was trimmed by 10 bases and V by 0 bases; bases with no gene match: 5. This CDR3 has 15 amino acids. Germline V gene lookup returns CDR1 SGHRS and CDR2 YFSETQ. The full variable domain, completed using reference TRBV5-1 and TRBJ1-6, is KAGVTQTPRYLIKTRGQQVTLSCSPISGHRSVSWYQQTPGQGLQFLFEYFSETQRNKGNFPGRFSGRQFSNSRSEMNVSTLELGDSALYLCASSLVGQGRSPLHFGNGTRLTVT.

This chain connects TRBV9 to TRBJ2-5; 9 bases align to TRBD2. The J segment lost 5 bases and the V segment lost 0 bases, leaving 11 bases of the junction unmatched. The CDR3 has 17 residues. Germline loops: CDR1 SGDLS, CDR2 YYNGEE. CDR3 DNA sequence: TGTGCCAGCAGCGTAGGGGGCCTAGCGGGACCGGGGGAGACCCAGTACTTC. It codes for CASSVGGLAGPGETQYF.

The chain recombines TRBV30 with TRBJ2-5, with D possibly matching TRBD2 (7 bases). Per germline, CDR1 GTSNPN and CDR2 SVGIG (reference sequence). Between the trimmed V and J ends, which lost 3 bases and 5 bases, there was a span of 16 bases. This CDR3 is built from 14 residues. The CDR3 nucleotides are TGTGCCTGGAGCGGCGGGGGCGGCGCTGAGACCCAGTACTTC. Its translation is CAWSGGGGAETQYF.

CDR3 coding DNA: TGCAGTGCCCCAAGGGCAGATACGCAGTATTTT. Its protein is CSAPRADTQYF. The chain couples TRBV20-1 to TRBJ2-3; D ambiguous. V was cut by 6 bases and J by 4 bases, with 8 bases left in between. The CDR3 runs to 11 residues. Germline lookup yields CDR1 DFQATT and CDR2 SNEGSKA (reference sequence).

The CDR3 sequence is CASSFMSSGGVETQYF. CDR3 bases: TGCGCCAGCAGCTTCATGTCGAGCGGGGGGGTAGAGACCCAGTACTTC. The chain is built from TRBV5-1 and TRBJ2-5, with 10 bases lining up with TRBD2. The CDR3 totals 16 residues. Germline V CDR1 and CDR2: SGHRS, YFSETQ. V shed 2 bases and J 4 bases; nucleotides not matched to a gene: 8.

This clone was recorded a few times. J is TRBJ2-2 and V is TRBV25-1; D may be TRBD1 (5 bases). The CDR3 is made up of 14 amino acids. Per the germline V gene, CDR1 is MGHDK and CDR2 is SYGVNS. Trimming shortened V by 2 bases and J by 7 bases, and 11 bases separated the two germline ends. CDR3 sequence reads: CASSEPGWGGELFF. The CDR3 bases are TGTGCCAGCAGTGAACCAGGGTGGGGCGGGGAGCTGTTTTTT. Using reference TRBV25-1 and TRBJ2-2 for the parts outside the CDR3, the full variable domain is EADIYQTPRYLVIGTGKKITLECSQTMGHDKMYWYQQDPGMELHLIHYSYGVNSTEKGDLSSESTVSRIRTEHFPLTLESARPSHTSQYLCASSEPGWGGELFFGEGSRLTVL.

This chain uses TRBV27 with TRBJ1-2; possibly TRBD1 for D (5 bases). Germline CDR1 is MNHEY and CDR2 is SMNVEV (reference sequence). The V gene lost 2 bases and the J gene lost 4 bases, with 14 bases spanning the gap. CDR3 length equals 15 residues. The CDR3 DNA reads as TGTGCCAGCAGTTTAACCCAGGGAGCAGTCTATGGCTACACCTTC. This translates into CASSLTQGAVYGYTF.

Remarks on this clone: Within the sample, other DNA sequences also encode this same CDR3. The V and J genes are TRBV7-8 and TRBJ2-7; 8 positions match TRBD1. The CDR3 has 16 residues. Unmatched junction bases numbered 13, after V lost 5 bases and J lost 4 bases. Per the germline V gene, CDR1 is SGHVS and CDR2 is FQNEAQ. CDR3 nucleotide sequence: TGTGCCAGCAGCCTGGATGGACAGGGTAGAAAGTACGAGCAGTACTTC. It specifies CASSLDGQGRKYEQYF.

V gene TRBV27 combines with J gene TRBJ2-1, with D possibly being TRBD2 (7 bases). The CDR3 spans 14 residues. Trimming removed 2 bases from V and 11 bases from J, with 16 bases in between. Looked up from germline, CDR1 is MNHEY and CDR2 is SMNVEV (reference sequence). CDR3 DNA sequence: TGTGCCAGCAGTTTAGGGGGGGCCCCATGGAAGCAGTTCTTC. Protein: CASSLGGAPWKQFF.

The chain recombines TRBV4-2 with TRBJ2-7, with a tentative D call TRBD1 (6 bases). CDR3 length: 16 residues. Germline CDR1 is LGHNA and CDR2 is YNFKEQ. The V end lost 3 bases, the J end lost 3 bases, and 18 bases lay between the germline ends. The CDR3 is CASSHVGAEHYYEQYF. As DNA, the CDR3 is TGTGCCAGCAGCCATGTGGGGGCGGAACATTACTACGAGCAGTACTTC.

The chain has TRBV5-6 and TRBJ1-1; 8 bases are shared with TRBD1. CDR3 length equals 14 residues. Losses at the gene ends were 0 bases for V and 5 bases for J; bases not matched to a gene: 3. Germline assignment: CDR1 SGHDT and CDR2 YYEEEE. The CDR3 loop is CASSLDRGGTEAFF. In DNA form, the CDR3 reads TGTGCCAGCAGCTTGGACAGGGGGGGAACTGAAGCTTTCTTT.

The CDR3 DNA sequence: TGTGCCAGCAGCCCCTTTGGGATGAACACTGAAGCTTTCTTT. This codes for CASSPFGMNTEAFF. This sequence joins TRBV5-5 and TRBJ1-1, with D hard to call. CDR1 is SGHKS and CDR2 is YYEKEE in the germline V gene (reference sequence). V dropped 4 bases and J dropped 0 bases, with 10 bases sitting between them. This CDR3 has 14 amino acids.

V is TRBV9 and J is TRBJ2-7, with no clear D. The germline V gene has CDR1 SGDLS and CDR2 YYNGEE. This CDR3 contains 14 residues. Trimming cost V 2 bases and J 6 bases, with 15 bases left between them. CDR3 amino acids: CASSVHYWGSEQYF. The DNA of the CDR3 is TGTGCCAGCAGCGTTCATTATTGGGGTAGCGAGCAGTACTTC.

This chain joins TRBV25-1 and TRBJ1-2, with TRBD1 as a possible D gene (6 bases). CDR1 MGHDK and CDR2 SYGVNS come from the germline V gene. V dropped 4 bases and J dropped 6 bases, with 21 bases sitting between them. This CDR3 comprises 16 residues. The CDR3: CASSAAPGHGFDGYTF. CDR3 bases: TGTGCCAGCAGTGCAGCTCCGGGACACGGTTTCGATGGCTACACCTTC.

The gene calls are TRBV2 and TRBJ2-7; TRBD2 agrees at 7 bases. V shed 5 bases, J shed 0 bases, and the junction held 10 bases outside the gene matches. Germline-derived CDR1 and CDR2 are SNHLY and FYNNEI. CDR3 length: 16 residues. The CDR3 bases are TGTGCCAGCAGTCGGTCCCTAGCGGTGAGCTCCTACGAGCAGTACTTC. Protein sequence: CASSRSLAVSSYEQYF.

This chain connects TRBV5-1 to TRBJ1-4, with D maybe TRBD1 (6 bases). The CDR3 runs to 19 residues. The ends were cut back, 1 base at V and 0 bases at J, with 19 bases in the middle. CDR1 SGHRS and CDR2 YFSETQ come from the germline V gene. The CDR3 loop is CASSLRLRQGTTTNEKLFF. The CDR3 DNA is TGCGCCAGCAGCTTGCGTCTCCGCCAGGGGACTACAACTAATGAAAAACTGTTTTTT.